This T cell receptor (beta chain) was sequenced for a study of T cell changes during pregnancy in multiple sclerosis. Trimming left V 3 bases short and J 2 bases short, with 21 bases between. CDR3 length: 17 amino acids. Looked up from germline, CDR1 is SGHNT and CDR2 is YYREEE (reference sequence). TCRdb's copy holds only in-frame clones and misses some; the assay was immunoSEQ multiplex PCR. The table has about 51,000 clones, 93% seen once. The material sequenced was peripheral blood, taken in the second trimester of pregnancy. This TCR derives from a female donor with multiple sclerosis, enrolled in a pregnancy study. This chain links TRBV5-4 with TRBJ2-7; a weak D match, TRBD2 (6 bases). The CDR3 nucleotides read TGTGCCAGCAGCTCTCCCGGGCCCGGGACTTCCGCCTACGAGCAGTACTTC. This encodes CASSSPGPGTSAYEQYF.